Following are 5 T cell receptor beta chains from one sample sequenced in a study of blood T cell repertoires in COVID-19 (dated by TCRdb to the early 2020s). Libraries were constructed by the immunoSEQ multiplex PCR assay. As stored in TCRdb, this immuneACCESS dataset retains in-frame rearrangements with V and J assigned. A fraction of the clones does not appear; measured against another copy, unresolved V genes explain less than half of the discrepancy, and the remainder lacks a known reason. The sample records roughly 97,000 clones, 80% to 90% of which are singletons. The ten largest clonotypes hold about 16% of the sample. The sample taken for sequencing was peripheral blood. All receptors derive from a man aged 45 to 65 with acute or convalescent COVID-19.

The table lists this clone with a few counts. V and J are TRBV6-5 and TRBJ1-3; D is unclear. V dropped 6 bases and J dropped 0 bases, with 12 bases sitting between them. Germline CDR1 reads MNHEY; CDR2 reads SVGAGI. The CDR3 totals 15 residues. The CDR3 region has the DNA TGTGCCAGCAGCTCCCGAGTGAGCTCTGGAAACACCATATATTTT. Its protein is CASSSRVSSGNTIYF.

The chain uses TRBV6-1 and TRBJ2-6, with 12 positions matching TRBD2. After removal of 4 bases from V and 0 bases from J, the junction contained 4 bases not matched to a gene. CDR1 and CDR2 (germline): MNHNS, SASEGT. This CDR3 is 18 amino acids long. The CDR3 DNA is TGTGCCAGCAGTGCGGGACTAGCGGGCCTCTCTGGGGCCAACGTCCTGACTTTC. Translating it yields CASSAGLAGLSGANVLTF.

The CDR3 DNA is TGTGCCAGCAGCTTACCCAGGGGGCGTACCGGGGAGCTGTTTTTT. Encoded protein: CASSLPRGRTGELFF. The chain uses TRBV7-9 and TRBJ2-2, with TRBD1 identical over 8 bases. This CDR3 region has 15 residues. Germline V lookup: CDR1 SEHNR, CDR2 FQNEAQ (reference sequence). V dropped 2 bases and J dropped 5; count of bases not matched to a gene: 4.

V gene TRBV6-5 combines with J gene TRBJ2-7; a weak D match, TRBD1 (5 bases). Germline V CDR1 and CDR2: MNHEY, SVGAGI. The germline V and J ends were trimmed by 5 bases and 2 bases, with 10 bases remaining between them. CDR3 length: 13 residues. The CDR3 region is CASSTQGPYEQYF. The CDR3 bases are TGTGCCAGCAGTACGCAGGGTCCCTACGAGCAGTACTTC.

The rearrangement links TRBV28 to TRBJ2-7; TRBD1 might be the D (5 bases). The CDR3 is 13 residues long. Trimming removed 10 bases at V and 2 bases at J, with 15 bases between. The germline CDR1 and CDR2 sequences are MDHEN and SYDVKM. CDR3 residues: CATRMGRAYEQYF. CDR3 in DNA: TGTGCCACCCGGATGGGCAGGGCCTACGAGCAGTACTTC. Filled out from reference TRBV28 and TRBJ2-7, the complete variable domain reads DVKVTQSSRYLVKRTGEKVFLECVQDMDHENMFWYRQDPGLGLRLIYFSYDVKMKEKGDIPEGYSVSREKKERFSLILESASTNQTSMYLCATRMGRAYEQYFGPGTRLTVT.